Listed here are 18 T cell receptor beta chains from one sample, sequenced in a study of cytomegalovirus exposure and HLA in healthy donors. PCR primers comprised 60 Vbeta and 13 Jbeta primers. Libraries were prepared by immunoSEQ multiplex PCR; TCRdb keeps only in-frame clonotypes and omits some of them. The sample has under 200,000 clones, roughly 80% seen once; the top ten hold about 3.4%. Sequencing was carried out using PBMCs. These receptors were collected from a female donor in good health and CMV-seronegative.

This chain connects TRBV4-3 to TRBJ2-5; the D is unclear. Germline lookup yields CDR1 LGHNA and CDR2 YSLEER. With 1 base removed from V and 7 bases from J, the gap between germline ends came to 13 bases. The CDR3 has 14 amino acids. CDR3: CASSQVRKSGTQYF. The CDR3 DNA reads TGCGCCAGCAGCCAAGTGCGCAAATCAGGGACCCAGTACTTC.

The V gene is TRBV29-1, the J gene TRBJ2-2, with D possibly being TRBD1 (5 bases). V shed 4 bases and J shed 6 bases, with 12 bases lying between them. CDR3 length equals 13 residues. Germline V lookup: CDR1 SQVTM, CDR2 ANQGSEA. In DNA, the CDR3 is TGCAGCGTTGTTCAGGGAACGGCCGGGGAGCTGTTTTTT. As protein: CSVVQGTAGELFF.

This chain links TRBV2 with TRBJ1-6, with a possible D match to TRBD1 (5 bases). Per the germline V gene, CDR1 is SNHLY and CDR2 is FYNNEI. V lost 2 bases to trimming and J lost 10 bases, with 15 bases between them. This CDR3 region has 15 residues. The CDR3 DNA sequence: TGTGCCAGCAGTGAAAGGGCAGGGCGAAAATCACCCCTCCACTTT. Encoded protein: CASSERAGRKSPLHF.

The chain uses TRBV15 and TRBJ2-5; the match to TRBD1 covers 7 bases. The length of the CDR3 is 14 residues. Germline CDR1 and CDR2: LNHNV and YYDKDF (reference sequence). Trimming at V came to 1 base and at J to 2 bases, leaving 1 base not matched to a gene. CDR3 in amino acids: CATSRGDRQETQYF. The DNA for the CDR3 is TGTGCCACCAGCAGAGGGGACAGACAAGAGACCCAGTACTTC.

The genes are TRBV28 and TRBJ1-5; D might be TRBD1 (5 bases). CDR3 length: 14 residues. Between the trimmed V and J ends, which lost 5 bases and 0 bases, there was a span of 8 bases. Germline assignment: CDR1 MDHEN and CDR2 SYDVKM. The DNA for the CDR3 is TGTGCCAGCAGTATCAGGGTTAGCAATCAGCCCCAGCATTTT. Protein sequence: CASSIRVSNQPQHF.

This clone is a singleton in its sample. The V and J genes are TRBV28 and TRBJ1-6, with D maybe TRBD1 (5 bases). CDR3 length: 14 residues. Germline lookup yields CDR1 MDHEN and CDR2 SYDVKM. V was cut by 6 bases and J by 7 bases, with 13 bases left in between. In nucleotides, the CDR3 is TGTGCCAGCAGCCCTCAGGGTGGGAATTCACCCCTCCACTTT. It codes for CASSPQGGNSPLHF.

The chain has TRBV5-1 and TRBJ1-1; 8 bases are shared with TRBD1. Trimming took 3 bases from V and 1 from J; bases not matched to a gene: 2. This CDR3 has 14 residues. Germline V gene data show CDR1 as SGHRS and CDR2 as YFSETQ. DNA for the CDR3: TGCGCCAGCAGCTCGGGACAGGAGAACACTGAAGCTTTCTTT. This sequence encodes CASSSGQENTEAFF.

The chain joins TRBV28 to TRBJ1-1; 10 bases are shared with TRBD1. Germline values: CDR1 MDHEN, CDR2 SYDVKM. V was clipped by 6 bases and J by 4 bases; unmatched bases: 5. The CDR3 consists of 14 residues. CDR3 in amino acids: CASRAGQGSTEAFF. The CDR3 DNA is TGTGCCAGCAGGGCGGGACAGGGGAGCACTGAAGCTTTCTTT.

The J gene is TRBJ1-4, the V gene TRBV15; the D gene is possibly TRBD1 (6 bases). The germline V and J ends were trimmed by 5 bases and 3 bases, with 10 bases remaining between them. From germline, CDR1 is LNHNV and CDR2 YYDKDF (reference sequence). The CDR3 sequence is 14 residues long. CDR3 bases: TGTGCCACCAGCGTCAGGACAGCTAATGAAAAACTGTTTTTT. Translated: CATSVRTANEKLFF. The complete variable domain, with remaining parts taken from reference TRBV15 and TRBJ1-4, reads DAMVIQNPRYQVTQFGKPVTLSCSQTLNHNVMYWYQQKSSQAPKLLFHYYDKDFNNEADTPDNFQSRRPNTSFCFLDIRSPGLGDTAMYLCATSVRTANEKLFFGSGTQLSVL.

This chain connects TRBV7-2 to TRBJ2-5; D is undetermined. CDR3 length: 13 residues. V was pared by 3 bases and J by 9 bases, with 14 bases between. The germline CDR1 and CDR2 sequences are SGHTA and FQGNSA. CDR3 nucleotide sequence: TGTGCCAGCAGCTTCCCGCTACTGGAGTCCCAGTACTTC. It encodes CASSFPLLESQYF.

This chain connects TRBV10-3 to TRBJ2-2, with D possibly TRBD1 on 6 matching bases. Germline V gene lookup returns CDR1 ENHRY and CDR2 SYGVKD. This CDR3 spans 15 amino acids. V lost 10 bases, J lost 3 bases, and 18 bases lay in between. CDR3: CATQRGGPDTGELFF. In DNA, the CDR3 is TGTGCCACCCAACGTGGGGGCCCGGACACCGGGGAGCTGTTTTTT.

The chain joins TRBV27 to TRBJ1-6; TRBD1 matches 9 bases. The CDR3 loop spans 17 amino acids. Germline V CDR1 and CDR2: MNHEY, SMNVEV (reference sequence). Losses at the gene ends were 6 bases for V and 4 bases for J; bases not matched to a gene: 10. The CDR3 protein is CASRLGTGTAYNSPLHF. For the CDR3, the DNA is TGTGCCAGCAGACTCGGGACAGGGACTGCATATAATTCACCCCTCCACTTT.

This rearrangement joins TRBV27 to TRBJ1-2; no firm D call. Trimming took off 0 bases at V and 7 bases at J, with 12 bases between the two ends. Per the germline V gene, CDR1 is MNHEY and CDR2 is SMNVEV (reference sequence). The CDR3 loop spans 14 amino acids. This CDR3 reads CASSLSAGSFGYTF. In nucleotides, the CDR3 is TGTGCCAGCAGTTTATCGGCGGGGTCGTTTGGCTACACCTTC.

V is TRBV11-2 and J is TRBJ1-1; D call uncertain. CDR1 and CDR2 from the germline V gene are SGHAT and FQNNGV. The V end was cut by 2 bases, the J end by 10 bases, with 14 bases between. The CDR3 sequence is 13 residues long. CDR3 protein: CASSLSDTSGAFF. CDR3 coding DNA: TGTGCCAGCAGCTTATCCGATACATCGGGAGCTTTCTTT. Supplemented by reference TRBV11-2 and TRBJ1-1, the full variable domain reads EAGVAQSPRYKIIEKRQSVAFWCNPISGHATLYWYQQILGQGPKLLIQFQNNGVVDDSQLPKDRFSAERLKGVDSTLKIQPAKLEDSAVYLCASSLSDTSGAFFGQGTRLTVV.

This chain uses TRBV9 with TRBJ2-4; TRBD2 matches at 9 bases. Germline lookup yields CDR1 SGDLS and CDR2 YYNGEE. The CDR3 is 16 amino acids. V lost 4 bases, J lost 0 bases, and 5 bases stayed unmatched. DNA of the CDR3: TGTGCCAGCAGCCCTCGACTAGCGGAAGCCAAAAACATTCAGTACTTC. Translation gives CASSPRLAEAKNIQYF. Filled out from reference TRBV9 and TRBJ2-4, the complete variable domain reads DSGVTQTPKHLITATGQRVTLRCSPRSGDLSVYWYQQSLDQGLQFLIQYYNGEERAKGNILERFSAQQFPDLHSELNLSSLELGDSALYFCASSPRLAEAKNIQYFGAGTRLSVL.

The V gene is TRBV18, the J gene TRBJ2-3; no clear D gene. CDR1 and CDR2 from the germline V gene are KGHSH and LQKENI. The CDR3 length is 14 residues. V was clipped by 4 bases and J by 1 base, with 9 bases between them. This CDR3 reads CASSLSLGTDTQYF. The CDR3 nucleotides are TGTGCCAGCTCACTGAGCCTGGGCACAGATACGCAGTATTTT.

This clone was seen a handful of times. DNA of the CDR3: TGTGCCAGCAGTGTATCCAGTGTGCAGCCCCAGCATTTT. This codes for CASSVSSVQPQHF. The rearrangement uses TRBV2 and TRBJ1-5; no firm D call. Germline V CDR1 and CDR2: SNHLY, FYNNEI. The CDR3 loop spans 13 amino acids. V was clipped by 4 bases and J by 7 bases, with 11 bases between them.

V gene TRBV19 combines with J gene TRBJ1-2; weak D call: TRBD1 (5 bases). The CDR3 length is 14 residues. V was shortened by 6 bases and J by 4 bases, with 15 bases between the two germline ends. Per the germline V gene, CDR1 is LNHDA and CDR2 is SQIVND (reference sequence). The CDR3 sequence: CASSFQDTFYGYTF. In DNA form, the CDR3 reads TGTGCCAGTAGCTTCCAGGACACATTCTATGGCTACACCTTC.